The clone carrying this TCR beta chain was observed at least ten times. TCRdb used MiXCR to reprocess the reads, holding one entry per CDR3 protein. The sample carries 310,000 or so distinct CDR3 sequences, roughly a tenth recorded once. This sample is part of a study of T cell repertoires in cytomegalovirus infection. This TCR came from a human donor in good health (CMV status not recorded). Some clones in this sample may be carry-over from other donors' samples. The sample taken for sequencing was PBMCs.

The CDR3 DNA reads TGCAGTGCTAGACGGGGGCCAGCCTACAATGAGCAGTTCTTC. Protein product: CSARRGPAYNEQFF. The rearrangement links TRBV20-1 to TRBJ2-1; either TRBD1 or TRBD2 may fit D (6 bases each). The CDR3 is 14 amino acids. Looked up from germline, CDR1 is DFQATT and CDR2 is SNEGSKA (reference sequence). V lost 2 bases, J lost 2 bases, and 10 bases lay in between.